Following are 23 T cell receptor beta chains from one sample sequenced in a study of blood T cell repertoires in COVID-19 (dated by TCRdb to the early 2020s). The receptor library was made with the immunoSEQ multiplex PCR assay. The clones in this table, taken by TCRdb from immuneACCESS, are in-frame only. Not every clone is retained; where verified, under half of the shortfall comes from an unresolved V gene, and the cause of the rest is unknown. The sample data list tens of thousands of clones, and 85% to 90% of these were observed just once. Of the sample, 10% to 15% is held by the ten largest clones. The sequenced material came from peripheral blood. The source of these receptors is a man of 80 years or more with acute or convalescent COVID-19.

The chain links TRBV6-5 to TRBJ1-2; 8 bases line up with TRBD1. The CDR3 has 14 amino acids. The junction had 5 bases not matched to a gene; V was cut back by 4 bases and J by 4 bases. The germline V gene encodes CDR1 MNHEY and CDR2 SVGAGI. The CDR3 sequence is CASSSLRGLYGYTF. CDR3 DNA sequence: TGTGCCAGCAGTTCTCTCAGGGGGCTCTATGGCTACACCTTC.

This clone was found a few times. Other DNA sequences in the same sample also yield this CDR3. The chain joins TRBV27 to TRBJ1-1; TRBD1 matches 12 bases. Trimming removed 5 bases from V and 5 bases from J; junction bases left unmatched: 3. Germline V gene sequence: CDR1 MNHEY, CDR2 SMNVEV (reference sequence). The CDR3 sequence is 14 residues long. In DNA, the CDR3 is TGTGCCAGCAGTCGGGACAGGGGGCGGACTGAAGCTTTCTTT. This encodes CASSRDRGRTEAFF.

The V and J genes are TRBV3-1 (or the pseudogene TRBV3-2) and TRBJ2-7, with D possibly TRBD1 on 7 matching bases. Germline V CDR1 and CDR2: LGHDT, YNNKEL (reference sequence). Between the trimmed V and J ends, which lost 7 bases and 2 bases, there was a span of 15 bases. CDR3 length: 14 residues. The CDR3 sequence is CASTEGARAYEQYF. In DNA, the CDR3 is TGTGCCAGCACGGAGGGGGCGCGGGCCTACGAGCAGTACTTC.

This clone was seen only a few times. The chain carries TRBV7-9 and TRBJ2-3; TRBD2 matches at 11 bases. The ends lost 5 bases at V and 5 bases at J; junction bases unmatched: 6. Germline loops: CDR1 SEHNR, CDR2 FQNEAQ (reference sequence). CDR3 length: 15 residues. CDR3 sequence reads: CASSATTSGGDTQYF. The DNA for the CDR3 is TGTGCCAGCAGCGCGACCACTAGCGGGGGAGATACGCAGTATTTT.

The gene calls are TRBV25-1 and TRBJ2-7; D call uncertain. The CDR3 has 14 residues. The germline gives CDR1 MGHDK, CDR2 SYGVNS. The V and J ends lost 6 bases and 0 bases respectively, with 12 bases between them. The CDR3 DNA reads as TGTGCCAGCAGCACCCGGAGTGTCTCCTACGAGCAGTACTTC. It encodes CASSTRSVSYEQYF.

This clone was seen a few times. The J gene is TRBJ2-2, the V gene TRBV5-1; TRBD2 agrees at 7 bases. CDR1 SGHRS and CDR2 YFSETQ come from the germline V gene. The CDR3 sequence is 16 residues long. The V and J ends lost 3 bases and 6 bases, in that order; junction bases with no gene match: 11. The CDR3 is CASSSSGEGRAGELFF. CDR3 DNA sequence: TGCGCCAGCAGCTCATCGGGGGAGGGCCGCGCCGGGGAGCTGTTTTTT.

The chain has TRBV18 and TRBJ1-2; 9 bases fit TRBD1. The CDR3 sequence is 14 residues long. Germline CDR1 reads KGHSH; CDR2 reads LQKENI. V was pared by 4 bases and J by 4 bases, with 4 bases of the junction left unmatched. The CDR3 spells CASSLGQGLYGYTF. The CDR3 coding sequence is TGTGCCAGCTCACTGGGACAGGGCCTCTATGGCTACACCTTC.

V and J are TRBV7-8 and TRBJ1-1, with D unresolved. CDR3 length: 15 amino acids. The V gene lost 2 bases and the J gene lost 1 base, with 11 bases spanning the gap. Germline assignment: CDR1 SGHVS and CDR2 FQNEAQ. CDR3 sequence: CASSLQPTKNTEAFF. For the CDR3, the DNA is TGTGCCAGCAGCTTACAACCTACCAAGAACACTGAAGCTTTCTTT.

V and J are TRBV19 and TRBJ2-2; 11 positions agree with TRBD1. Germline assignment: CDR1 LNHDA and CDR2 SQIVND (reference sequence). The length of the CDR3 is 16 residues. Losses at the gene ends were 1 base for V and 6 bases for J; bases not matched to a gene: 4. CDR3 DNA sequence: TGTGCCAGTAGTATAGTGGGGACAGGGGGACCCGGGGAGCTGTTTTTT. This sequence encodes CASSIVGTGGPGELFF.

The chain employs TRBV7-2 and TRBJ1-6; D is perhaps TRBD1 (5 bases). Trimming cost V 4 bases and J 2 bases, with 9 bases left between them. CDR3 length: 15 amino acids. CDR1 is SGHTA and CDR2 is FQGNSA in the germline V gene. CDR3 DNA sequence: TGTGCCAGCAGCTCAGGGCTCGCCTATAATTCACCCCTCCACTTT. Its protein product is CASSSGLAYNSPLHF.

The CDR3 sequence: CSTSQGWNTEAFF. DNA for the CDR3: TGCAGCACGTCACAGGGTTGGAACACTGAAGCTTTCTTT. The V gene is TRBV29-1, the J gene TRBJ1-1, with D perhaps matching TRBD1 (6 bases). V was pared by 8 bases and J by 1 base, with 14 bases between. Germline V gene data show CDR1 as SQVTM and CDR2 as ANQGSEA. The CDR3 loop spans 13 amino acids. The whole variable domain, filled in from reference TRBV29-1 and TRBJ1-1, reads SAVISQKPSRDICQRGTSLTIQCQVDSQVTMMFWYRQQPGQSLTLIATANQGSEATYESGFVIDKFPISRPNLTFSTLTVSNMSPEDSSIYLCSTSQGWNTEAFFGQGTRLTVV.

V and J are TRBV28 and TRBJ2-2; 7 bases fit TRBD1. CDR3 length: 13 amino acids. Germline CDR1 reads MDHEN; CDR2 reads SYDVKM. CDR3 sequence reads: CVIQGSNTGELFF. The CDR3 coding sequence is TGTGTAATACAGGGGTCGAACACCGGGGAGCTGTTTTTT.

The CDR3 reads CASSLEGRRDQYF. The CDR3 coding sequence is TGTGCCAGCAGCTTAGAGGGGCGGAGGGACCAGTACTTC. The chain couples TRBV7-6 to TRBJ2-5; possibly TRBD2 for D (6 bases). CDR1 SGHVS and CDR2 FNYEAQ come from the germline V gene. The CDR3 has 13 residues. The V end was cut by 1 base, the J end by 10 bases, with 13 bases between.

This chain links TRBV6-1 with TRBJ1-1; tentative D call: TRBD1 (5 bases). V was shortened by 2 bases and J by 4 bases, with 11 bases between the two germline ends. Germline assignment: CDR1 MNHNS and CDR2 SASEGT. This CDR3 has 14 residues. The CDR3 here is CASSERGWGTEAFF. CDR3 nucleotide sequence: TGTGCCAGCAGTGAACGGGGGTGGGGCACTGAAGCTTTCTTT.

The gene calls are TRBV5-5 and TRBJ2-7; 7 bases map to TRBD1. V lost 3 bases to trimming and J lost 2 bases; unmatched junction nucleotides: 5. This CDR3 region has 14 residues. Looked up from germline, CDR1 is SGHKS and CDR2 is YYEKEE (reference sequence). The CDR3 DNA reads as TGTGCCAGCAGCTCCCCGGGACAGCCCTACGAGCAGTACTTC. Translating it yields CASSSPGQPYEQYF. Using reference TRBV5-5 and TRBJ2-7 for the parts outside the CDR3, the full variable domain is DAGVTQSPTHLIKTRGQQVTLRCSPISGHKSVSWYQQVLGQGPQFIFQYYEKEERGRGNFPDRFSARQFPNYSSELNVNALLLGDSALYLCASSSPGQPYEQYFGPGTRLTVT.

The chain links TRBV19 to TRBJ1-4; no clear D gene. The V and J ends lost 7 bases and 8 bases respectively, with 14 bases between them. The CDR3 totals 13 residues. Germline CDR1 reads LNHDA; CDR2 reads SQIVND (reference sequence). CDR3 DNA: TGTGCCAGTACCTCCTCGGCGCGGGAAAAACTGTTTTTT. Amino acids: CASTSSAREKLFF. The whole variable domain, filled in from reference TRBV19 and TRBJ1-4, reads DGGITQSPKYLFRKEGQNVTLSCEQNLNHDAMYWYRQDPGQGLRLIYYSQIVNDFQKGDIAEGYSVSREKKESFPLTVTSAQKNPTAFYLCASTSSAREKLFFGSGTQLSVL.

The chain links TRBV2 to TRBJ1-5, with TRBD1 as a possible D gene (6 bases). The CDR3 sequence is 15 residues long. V lost 5 bases, J lost 0 bases, and 11 bases lay in between. The germline V gene has CDR1 SNHLY and CDR2 FYNNEI. The CDR3 bases are TGTGCCAGCAGTCGCGACAGGAATAGCAATCAGCCCCAGCATTTT. Its translation: CASSRDRNSNQPQHF.

The genes are TRBV19 and TRBJ2-2; maybe TRBD1 (6 bases). This CDR3 is 16 amino acids long. Between the trimmed V and J ends, which lost 5 bases and 5 bases, there was a span of 18 bases. Looked up from germline, CDR1 is LNHDA and CDR2 is SQIVND (reference sequence). The CDR3 DNA reads as TGTGCCAGTAGTTTTGAACGGACAGCCGAAACCGGGGAGCTGTTTTTT. Translation gives CASSFERTAETGELFF.

V and J are TRBV2 and TRBJ1-2; possible D gene TRBD1, 5 bases. The V end lost 3 bases, the J end lost 8 bases, and 10 bases lay between the germline ends. CDR1 SNHLY and CDR2 FYNNEI come from the germline V gene. The CDR3 covers 12 residues. CDR3 protein: CASSDRGRGYTF. Here the CDR3 DNA reads TGTGCCAGCAGTGACCGGGGGAGGGGCTACACCTTC.

Written as DNA, the CDR3 is TGCGCCAGCAGCGTATCAGGGGGCCCAGCTTTCTTT. It translates to CASSVSGGPAFF. The rearrangement links TRBV5-1 to TRBJ1-1; 8 bases match TRBD1. CDR1 SGHRS and CDR2 YFSETQ come from the germline V gene. This CDR3 has 12 residues. After removal of 4 bases from V and 10 bases from J, the junction contained 6 bases not matched to a gene. Combining the CDR3 with reference TRBV5-1 and TRBJ1-1 gives the whole variable domain KAGVTQTPRYLIKTRGQQVTLSCSPISGHRSVSWYQQTPGQGLQFLFEYFSETQRNKGNFPGRFSGRQFSNSRSEMNVSTLELGDSALYLCASSVSGGPAFFGQGTRLTVV.

The chain uses TRBV14 and TRBJ2-3, with TRBD2 as a possible D gene (5 bases). The CDR3 spans 16 residues. V lost 0 bases, J lost 0 bases, and 10 bases lay in between. Germline assignment: CDR1 SGHDN and CDR2 FVKESK. In DNA, the CDR3 is TGTGCCAGCAGCCAAGATAAGGGCGGGAGCACAGATACGCAGTATTTT. Translating gives CASSQDKGGSTDTQYF.

The V and J genes are TRBV18 and TRBJ1-2; D gene ambiguous. The CDR3 covers 14 residues. In germline, CDR1 is KGHSH, CDR2 LQKENI. Trimming pared 3 bases from V and 4 bases from J, leaving 12 bases between. The CDR3 coding sequence is TGTGCCAGCTCACCGACGGGGTGGGTCTATGGCTACACCTTC. As protein: CASSPTGWVYGYTF.

This chain connects TRBV28 to TRBJ1-4; 7 bases map to TRBD1. Trimming took 3 bases from V and 7 from J; bases not matched to a gene: 8. The germline gives CDR1 MDHEN, CDR2 SYDVKM. The CDR3 has 15 residues. The CDR3 DNA reads as TGTGCCAGCAGTTTGGGGGGACAGCCGGTTGAAAAACTGTTTTTT. Its protein is CASSLGGQPVEKLFF.